The clone carrying this TCR beta chain was seen at least ten times. CDR3 length: 17 amino acids. The V gene lost 7 bases and the J gene lost 1 base, with 19 bases spanning the gap. Uncontrolled infection, other autoimmune disease, pregnancy or lactation barred patients from enrollment. PBMCs were sourced from roughly 9.7 ml fresh peripheral blood. These data originate in a study of T cells in Graves' hyperthyroidism and ophthalmopathy. Researchers amplified the TCR beta CDR3 regions from RNA transcripts. In the first-round RT-PCR of the TCR CDR3, the HTBI primer set was used. TCRdb reprocessed the multiplex PCR reads with MiXCR, giving one entry per CDR3 protein. Of fewer than 750,000 distinct CDR3 sequences detected, around 15% appear once; the ten largest clones hold approximately 4.2%.

The sequenced material came from blood. The receptor was derived from a woman aged 40 to 50 with Graves' ophthalmopathy. The chain recombines TRBV12-3 or TRBV12-4 with TRBJ2-2; a weak D match, TRBD1 (6 bases). The CDR3 protein is CASMRTVGGWNTGELFF. CDR3 nucleotides: TGTGCCAGCATGAGGACAGTAGGGGGTTGGAACACCGGGGAGCTGTTTTTT.